This T cell receptor (beta chain) was sequenced during a study of Ad26.COV2.S vaccination and SARS-CoV-2 variants. Study as a whole: Ad26.COV2.S arm of COV1001 included the donor. Broader study findings: Comparability of non-spike TCR breadth was observed across vaccine and placebo recipients. Analyses of TCR breadth and depth may have underestimated total T cell responses.

V lost 5 bases to trimming and J lost 7 bases, with 9 bases between them. The CDR3 is 11 residues long. Treatment given: about 20 received Ad26.COV2.S at low or high dose, single or two shots; 5 received placebo; per-sample allocation not given. Repertoires come from day 63 after the first vaccine or placebo injection. Clones were read by immunoSEQ multiplex PCR, and TCRdb kept only the in-frame ones, dropping some. This table has hundreds of thousands of clones, roughly 91% appearing once. This clone was counted between two and nine times. Antigen unknown. The gene calls are TRBV12-3 or TRBV12-4 and TRBJ2-7; D ambiguous. The sample here was peripheral blood, taken in a trial of Ad26.COV2.S vaccine versus placebo. The receptor's source is a person aged 18-60 years who received the Ad26.COV2.S COVID-19 vaccine or a placebo. This chain's CDR3 is CASSLRQEQYF. CDR3 in DNA: TGTGCCAGCAGTCTACGTCAAGAGCAGTACTTC.